The 30 T cell receptor beta chains listed next were all sequenced from one sample in a study of blood T cell repertoires in COVID-19. Here immunoSEQ multiplex PCR was the method, and the copy in TCRdb shows in-frame clones only, minus some. The table includes around 60,000 clones, roughly 72% detected once. Source material: peripheral blood. Source of these receptors: a woman in her seventies with COVID-19, enrolled during active disease.

This chain links TRBV5-8 with TRBJ2-2; maybe TRBD2 (6 bases). Germline values: CDR1 SGHTS, CDR2 YDEGEE. The CDR3 contains 14 residues. Between the trimmed V and J ends, which lost 4 bases and 7 bases, there was a span of 14 bases. The CDR3 sequence is CASSRRPGDGELFF. CDR3 in DNA: TGTGCCAGCAGCAGACGGCCGGGGGACGGGGAGCTGTTTTTT.

V is TRBV5-4 and J is TRBJ2-2; D call uncertain. Trimming removed 3 bases at V and 4 bases at J, with 7 bases between. The V gene's germline CDR1 is SGHNT and CDR2 YYREEE (reference sequence). CDR3 length equals 13 residues. DNA for the CDR3: TGTGCCAGCAGCTCCCGGGTCACCGGGGAGCTGTTTTTT. As protein: CASSSRVTGELFF. Full variable domain (outside the CDR3, taken from reference TRBV5-4 and TRBJ2-2): ETGVTQSPTHLIKTRGQQVTLRCSSQSGHNTVSWYQQALGQGPQFIFQYYREEENGRGNFPPRFSGLQFPNYSSELNVNALELDDSALYLCASSSRVTGELFFGEGSRLTVL.

The V and J genes are TRBV29-1 and TRBJ2-7, with 9 bases lining up with TRBD2. The CDR3 extends over 14 amino acids. CDR1 is SQVTM, CDR2 ANQGSEA, per germline. The V gene end was trimmed by 4 bases and the J gene end by 4 bases; junction bases not matched to a gene: 8. Written as DNA, the CDR3 is TGCAGCGTTGTAGGCGGGGGGGCCAGTTACGAGCAGTACTTC. Its translation: CSVVGGGASYEQYF.

The chain couples TRBV6-2 or TRBV6-3 to TRBJ1-1; D might be TRBD1 (6 bases). V lost 4 bases to trimming and J lost 6 bases, with 12 bases between them. The CDR3 has 13 residues. The V gene's germline CDR1 is MNHEY and CDR2 SVGEGT. The CDR3 nucleotides are TGTGCCAGCAGTTCACAGGGAGCCTCTGAAGCTTTCTTT. Translation gives CASSSQGASEAFF.

The chain links TRBV27 to TRBJ2-7; weak D call: TRBD1 (6 bases). The length of the CDR3 is 15 residues. With 4 bases removed from V and 4 bases from J, the gap between germline ends came to 17 bases. Germline assignment: CDR1 MNHEY and CDR2 SMNVEV (reference sequence). The CDR3 loop is CASSSKGRGGYEQYF. In DNA form, the CDR3 reads TGTGCCAGCAGTTCAAAGGGTAGAGGGGGTTACGAGCAGTACTTC.

The chain uses TRBV7-9 and TRBJ1-2; D remains unclear. Deletions cut 1 base from V and 0 bases from J, with 9 bases between. The CDR3 has 15 amino acids. Germline lookup yields CDR1 SEHNR and CDR2 FQNEAQ (reference sequence). CDR3 DNA sequence: TGTGCCAGCAGCTTAGGGCAAGTGGCTAACTATGGCTACACCTTC. It specifies CASSLGQVANYGYTF.

This clone has only one observation. The chain recombines TRBV7-2 with TRBJ2-5, with 7 bases fitting TRBD2. Germline-derived CDR1 and CDR2 are SGHTA and FQGNSA. The CDR3 loop spans 15 amino acids. J gave up 5 bases and V 7 bases, and 13 bases lay outside the gene matches. The CDR3 region is CASTPGGRADETQYF. The CDR3 region has the DNA TGTGCCAGCACCCCAGGTGGGAGGGCCGATGAGACCCAGTACTTC. The complete variable domain, with remaining parts taken from reference TRBV7-2 and TRBJ2-5, reads GAGVSQSPSNKVTEKGKDVELRCDPISGHTALYWYRQSLGQGLEFLIYFQGNSAPDKSGLPSDRFSAERTGGSVSTLTIQRTQQEDSAVYLCASTPGGRADETQYFGPGTRLLVL.

This sequence joins TRBV12-5 and TRBJ2-7, with D possibly TRBD2 on 6 matching bases. The germline CDR1 and CDR2 sequences are LGHNT and FRNRAP. The CDR3 has 14 residues. V was trimmed by 0 bases and J by 2 bases, leaving 8 bases between them. The CDR3 sequence: CASGLVGLPYEQYF. The CDR3 region has the DNA TGTGCTAGTGGTTTGGTGGGACTTCCCTACGAGCAGTACTTC.

CDR3 DNA: TGTGCCAGCAGCCGACTCGAGCGGGTCGACACTGAAGCTTTCTTT. Translating gives CASSRLERVDTEAFF. The genes are TRBV7-8 and TRBJ1-1; no definite D call. The CDR3 covers 15 residues. Trimming took off 5 bases at V and 3 bases at J, with 16 bases between the two ends. The V gene's germline CDR1 is SGHVS and CDR2 FQNEAQ.

The genes are TRBV7-2 and TRBJ1-3; D might be TRBD1 (6 bases). Trimming cost V 7 bases and J 0 bases, with 16 bases left between them. Germline CDR1 reads SGHTA; CDR2 reads FQGNSA. This CDR3 has 16 residues. CDR3: CASTRGQWSSGNTIYF. Written as DNA, the CDR3 is TGTGCCAGCACCAGGGGACAATGGTCCTCTGGAAACACCATATATTTT.

CDR3 amino acids: CASSRRLLNTEAFF. The CDR3 DNA reads as TGTGCCAGCTCGAGGAGGCTCCTGAACACTGAAGCTTTCTTT. The chain is built from TRBV27 and TRBJ1-1; no reliable D call. From germline, CDR1 is MNHEY and CDR2 SMNVEV (reference sequence). The CDR3 extends over 14 amino acids. Trimming removed 8 bases from V and 0 bases from J, with 13 bases in between.

The V gene is TRBV5-1, the J gene TRBJ2-1, with D unresolved. This CDR3 region has 16 residues. The V gene's germline CDR1 is SGHRS and CDR2 YFSETQ. Trimming took off 4 bases at V and 5 bases at J, with 19 bases between the two ends. The CDR3 spells CASSALTFALNNEQFF. The CDR3 DNA sequence: TGCGCCAGCAGCGCCCTGACTTTTGCCCTAAACAATGAGCAGTTCTTC.

This sequence joins TRBV19 and TRBJ1-4; D is possibly TRBD1 (5 bases). Germline V gives CDR1 LNHDA, CDR2 SQIVND (reference sequence). V shed 10 bases and J shed 6 bases, with 15 bases lying between them. CDR3 length: 13 amino acids. The CDR3, as DNA: TGTGCCACCTCCAAGGGGATGTATGAAAAACTGTTTTTT. It codes for CATSKGMYEKLFF. Based on the CDR3 plus reference TRBV19 and TRBJ1-4, the full variable domain is DGGITQSPKYLFRKEGQNVTLSCEQNLNHDAMYWYRQDPGQGLRLIYYSQIVNDFQKGDIAEGYSVSREKKESFPLTVTSAQKNPTAFYLCATSKGMYEKLFFGSGTQLSVL.

This clone occurred once. The chain recombines TRBV9 with TRBJ2-2, with D perhaps TRBD1 (6 bases). The germline CDR1 and CDR2 sequences are SGDLS and YYNGEE. Trimming stripped 2 bases from V and 0 bases from J, with 8 bases between. The CDR3 extends over 15 amino acids. Here the CDR3 reads CASSVRQANTGELFF. The DNA of the CDR3 is TGTGCCAGCAGCGTGCGACAGGCGAACACCGGGGAGCTGTTTTTT.

This clone was seen a single time. The chain uses TRBV9 and TRBJ1-1; 8 nucleotides line up with TRBD1. Trimming cost V 3 bases and J 7 bases; bases outside gene matches: 2. The V gene's germline CDR1 is SGDLS and CDR2 YYNGEE. The CDR3 sequence is 12 residues long. Here the CDR3 DNA reads TGTGCCAGCAGCGAGGGGACAGGTGAAGCTTTCTTT. Its protein product is CASSEGTGEAFF.

This clone was counted only a few times. The rearrangement uses TRBV29-1 and TRBJ2-7; D unresolved. The length of the CDR3 is 12 residues. Germline CDR1 is SQVTM and CDR2 is ANQGSEA. The ends were cut back, 1 base at V and 2 bases at J, with 6 bases in the middle. The CDR3 protein is CSVEVGTYEQYF. Here the CDR3 DNA reads TGCAGCGTTGAAGTGGGCACCTACGAGCAGTACTTC.

This clone was observed a handful of times. The chain employs TRBV5-1 and TRBJ2-3; 9 nucleotides match TRBD1. Germline V gives CDR1 SGHRS, CDR2 YFSETQ. Trimming took 4 bases from V and 5 from J; bases not matched to a gene: 5. This CDR3 region has 14 residues. The CDR3 DNA reads TGCGCCAGCAGCGATACGACAGGGGGAGATACGCAGTATTTT. It translates to CASSDTTGGDTQYF.

Sample share makes this clone medium-sized. The V gene is TRBV4-2, the J gene TRBJ2-4; 7 nucleotides line up with TRBD1. Germline CDR1 reads LGHNA; CDR2 reads YNFKEQ. V gave up 3 bases and J gave up 3 bases; unmatched junction bases: 8. This CDR3 spans 16 amino acids. The CDR3 loop is CASSHLGTADKNIQYF. CDR3 sequence (DNA): TGTGCCAGCAGCCACCTAGGGACAGCCGACAAAAACATTCAGTACTTC.

The V call is TRBV27, the J call TRBJ1-2, with TRBD1 as a possible D gene (5 bases). Germline-derived CDR1 and CDR2 are MNHEY and SMNVEV (reference sequence). The ends were cut back, 4 bases at V and 8 bases at J, with 20 bases in the middle. There are 15 residues in the CDR3. The CDR3: CASSSAGLNYGGYTF. CDR3 nucleotide sequence: TGTGCCAGCAGTTCAGCAGGGTTGAACTATGGAGGCTACACCTTC.

This clone was observed a few times. V usage is TRBV6-2 or TRBV6-3 and J usage is TRBJ1-6; the match to TRBD1 covers 9 bases. The V and J ends lost 5 bases and 10 bases, in that order; junction bases with no gene match: 6. The CDR3 is made up of 14 amino acids. CDR1 and CDR2 (germline): MNHEY, SVGEGT. CDR3 amino acids: CASSPDRGYSPLHF. CDR3 bases: TGTGCCAGCAGTCCGGACAGGGGTTACTCACCCCTCCACTTT.

J is TRBJ1-1 and V is TRBV9; possible D gene TRBD1, 6 bases. Germline V CDR1 and CDR2: SGDLS, YYNGEE. Trimming left V 3 bases short and J 5 bases short, with 17 bases between. This CDR3 region has 15 residues. The CDR3 coding sequence is TGTGCCAGCAGCGCCCGAGCAGGGGACGGGACTGAAGCTTTCTTT. Translating it yields CASSARAGDGTEAFF.

This clone was detected a few times. The chain couples TRBV5-1 to TRBJ1-1, with TRBD1 as a possible D gene (5 bases). Germline V gives CDR1 SGHRS, CDR2 YFSETQ. V was clipped by 2 bases and J by 1 base, with 15 bases between them. CDR3 length: 16 amino acids. CDR3 region: CASSLSTWQGNTEAFF. CDR3 nucleotide sequence: TGCGCCAGCAGCTTATCAACATGGCAGGGGAACACTGAAGCTTTCTTT.

The chain couples TRBV10-3 to TRBJ1-1, with TRBD1 identical over 9 bases. Trimming removed 5 bases from V and 11 bases from J; junction bases left unmatched: 9. Germline values: CDR1 ENHRY, CDR2 SYGVKD. The CDR3 extends over 13 amino acids. CDR3 loop: CAISYTGGLDAFF. CDR3 nucleotide sequence: TGTGCCATCAGTTATACAGGGGGCTTGGACGCTTTCTTT.

The chain links TRBV7-6 to TRBJ2-4, with 7 bases fitting TRBD1. The length of the CDR3 is 13 residues. V dropped 4 bases and J dropped 16; count of bases not matched to a gene: 13. Germline V gives CDR1 SGHVS, CDR2 FNYEAQ. The CDR3 reads CASSSTRDSARYF. CDR3 sequence (DNA): TGTGCCAGCAGCTCAACGAGGGACAGCGCCCGTTACTTC.

The rearrangement links TRBV11-2 to TRBJ1-5; D unresolved. CDR1 is SGHAT and CDR2 is FQNNGV in the germline V gene. The CDR3 spans 17 residues. Trimming removed 5 bases from V and 0 bases from J, with 17 bases in between. The CDR3 sequence is CASSAGGSAYSNQPQHF. The CDR3 DNA follows: TGTGCCAGCAGCGCAGGTGGTTCAGCCTATAGCAATCAGCCCCAGCATTTT.

Concerning this clone itself: At one boundary the junction diverges from the germline segment, which might be a read error. The chain carries TRBV5-4 and TRBJ1-1, with 8 bases identical to TRBD1. This CDR3 has 18 residues. The germline V gene has CDR1 SGHNT and CDR2 YYREEE (reference sequence). CDR3 amino acids: CASSSLGQASRLKTEAFF. Written as DNA, the CDR3 is TGTGCCAGCAGCTCCTTGGGACAGGCGTCTCGTCTGAAAACTGAAGCTTTCTTT.

J is TRBJ1-2 and V is TRBV29-1, with 7 bases that match TRBD1. CDR1 is SQVTM, CDR2 ANQGSEA, per germline. J was trimmed by 3 bases and V by 6 bases; bases with no gene match: 4. This CDR3 has 12 amino acids. The CDR3 DNA reads as TGCAGCGTCCACAGGGGTGACTATGGCTACACCTTC. This sequence encodes CSVHRGDYGYTF.

In this sample, this clone turned up once. The V gene is TRBV3-1 (or the pseudogene TRBV3-2), the J gene TRBJ1-2; perhaps TRBD1 as D (5 bases). This CDR3 comprises 14 residues. The V end lost 4 bases, the J end lost 7 bases, and 16 bases lay between the germline ends. Germline CDR1 is LGHDT and CDR2 is YNNKEL (reference sequence). The CDR3 is CASSLGARGFGYTF. The CDR3 DNA is TGTGCCAGCAGCCTAGGGGCGCGGGGGTTTGGCTACACCTTC.

In nucleotides, the CDR3 is TGTGCCAGTAGCGGGGACAGGGGTTATGCCGGGGAGCTGTTTTTT. It specifies CASSGDRGYAGELFF. The rearrangement links TRBV19 to TRBJ2-2; TRBD1 agrees at 10 bases. This CDR3 has 15 amino acids. With V trimmed by 6 bases and J by 6 bases, 7 bases remained unmatched. Germline V CDR1 and CDR2: LNHDA, SQIVND (reference sequence). The variable domain in full, completed from reference TRBV19 and TRBJ2-2, reads DGGITQSPKYLFRKEGQNVTLSCEQNLNHDAMYWYRQDPGQGLRLIYYSQIVNDFQKGDIAEGYSVSREKKESFPLTVTSAQKNPTAFYLCASSGDRGYAGELFFGEGSRLTVL.

The V gene is TRBV4-3, the J gene TRBJ2-7; TRBD1 is a possible D gene (6 bases). Germline V gene sequence: CDR1 LGHNA, CDR2 YSLEER. The CDR3 has 18 amino acids. V was trimmed by 5 bases and J by 5 bases, leaving 28 bases between them. The chain's CDR3 is CASSFPERGTASRDEQYV. DNA of the CDR3: TGCGCCAGCAGCTTCCCAGAAAGGGGGACGGCTAGCAGGGACGAGCAGTACGTC.